The TCR beta chain under discussion was sequenced for a study of identical twins. General observations from the study: Out-of-frame alpha sequences shared between twins exhibited an excess of low generation probability.

The germline V and J ends were trimmed by 5 bases and 2 bases, with 24 bases remaining between them. CDR3 length: 18 amino acids. This clonotype was observed many times. The antigen remains unidentified. Each CDR3 protein is one row after TCRdb ran MiXCR on the 5' RACE reads. Of under 350,000 distinct CDR3 sequences in the sample, around 9.7% are singletons; the top ten hold approximately 6.6%. Separately, the same data were catalogued under a study of yellow fever vaccine responses in identical twins.

This chain connects TRBV12-3 or TRBV12-4 to TRBJ1-2; D gene ambiguous. The receptor was isolated from a young woman in good health. Sequencing used CD8+ T cells sorted from blood. The CDR3 DNA reads as TGTGCCAGCAGTCCGAGTCGGATGGGCGGAACGGGGAACTATGGCTACACCTTC. It encodes CASSPSRMGGTGNYGYTF.